This T cell receptor beta chain was retrieved from a study of radiotherapy plus CTLA-4 blockade in lung cancer. The V and J ends lost 4 bases and 4 bases, in that order; junction bases with no gene match: 15. Germline-derived CDR1 and CDR2 are GTSNPN and SVGIG (reference sequence). The CDR3 contains 16 residues. Method: immunoSEQ multiplex PCR; TCRdb's copy keeps in-frame clones and lacks some. The sample carries 80,000 to 100,000 clones, about 86% recorded once. The J gene is TRBJ2-7, the V gene TRBV30; 8 nucleotides agree with TRBD1. The source material was peripheral blood, sampled from a patient treated with radiotherapy plus ipilimumab. This clonotype was obtained from a human donor with non-small cell lung cancer that progressed on radiotherapy plus ipilimumab. The CDR3 protein is CAWTPFRGRGPYEQYF. Here the CDR3 DNA reads TGTGCCTGGACCCCCTTTAGGGGCAGGGGGCCATACGAGCAGTACTTC.